Listed below are T cell receptor beta chains from one sample, sequenced in a study of T cells in Graves' hyperthyroidism and ophthalmopathy. From the multiplex PCR reads, TCRdb called clonotypes with MiXCR, one entry per CDR3 protein. Here the sample spans about 420,000 distinct CDR3 sequences, 15% to 17% being singletons. What was sequenced was blood. These TCRs come from a woman between 18 and 30 years old with Graves' hyperthyroidism. Each CDR3 is given with its conserved first and last residue. D genes are given only for firm matches. Not all rows give a size; the values are once, few, many and, for expanded clones, a class.

d_call	clone_size	v_call	j_call	cdr3_aa	cdr3_nt
TRBD2	few	TRBV6-1	TRBJ2-5	CASSDPARRGAHQETQYF	TGTGCCAGCAGTGATCCCGCCAGGCGGGGGGCCCACCAAGAGACCCAGTACTTC
TRBD1	many	TRBV11-2	TRBJ2-5	CASSSGQSLKETQYF	TGTGCCAGCAGCTCGGGACAGAGCCTGAAAGAGACCCAGTACTTC
.	many	TRBV29-1	TRBJ1-3	CSVSTGTSGNTIYF	TGCAGCGTTTCGACAGGCACCTCTGGAAACACCATATATTTT
.	many	TRBV20-1	TRBJ2-1	CSARRGVRLEQFF	TGCAGTGCTAGACGTGGGGTTCGACTTGAGCAGTTCTTC
TRBD2	few	TRBV9	TRBJ2-5	CASSGLAVQETQYF	TGTGCCAGCAGCGGACTAGCGGTCCAAGAGACCCAGTACTTC
.	few	TRBV20-1	TRBJ1-2	CSARPRAGTNYGYTF	TGCAGTGCTAGACCTCGGGCAGGGACTAACTATGGCTACACCTTC
TRBD2	.	TRBV6-1	TRBJ2-1	CASEPDGGFEQFF	TGTGCCAGCGAACCCGACGGGGGGTTTGAGCAGTTCTTC
.	.	TRBV29-1	TRBJ2-3	CSVAGRFTDTQYF	TGCAGCGTTGCGGGCAGATTCACAGATACGCAGTATTTT
.	many	TRBV6-5	TRBJ1-1	CASSYSKGGMNTEAFF	TGTGCCAGCAGTTACTCGAAAGGGGGGATGAACACTGAAGCTTTCTTT
.	few	TRBV4-3	TRBJ2-7	CASSQDGRTYEQYF	TGCGCCAGCAGCCAAGATGGCAGAACCTACGAGCAGTACTTC
TRBD1	.	TRBV20-1	TRBJ1-1	CSAGDRMNTEAFF	TGCAGTGCGGGGGACAGAATGAACACTGAAGCTTTCTTT
TRBD1	many	TRBV12-3/TRBV12-4	TRBJ1-6	CASSLGTGTGFRGSPLHF	TGTGCCAGCAGTCTTGGGACGGGGACAGGGTTTCGAGGTTCACCCCTCCACTTT
TRBD2	.	TRBV10-3	TRBJ2-2	CAISPGLAGNTGELFF	TGTGCCATCAGTCCCGGACTAGCGGGGAACACCGGGGAGCTGTTTTTT
.	many	TRBV5-4	TRBJ2-1	CASSFWSYGVFSYNEQFF	TGTGCCAGCAGCTTTTGGAGTTATGGTGTTTTCTCCTACAATGAGCAGTTCTTC
TRBD1	many	TRBV10-1	TRBJ1-5	CASSEGDRENQPQHF	TGCGCCAGCAGTGAAGGGGACAGGGAAAATCAGCCCCAGCATTTT
.	few	TRBV29-1	TRBJ2-3	CSVSSGTPRTDTQYF	TGCAGCGTTTCCTCCGGGACGCCCCGCACAGATACGCAGTATTTT
TRBD1	many	TRBV11-3	TRBJ1-6	CASSWDRRSPLHF	TGTGCCAGCAGCTGGGACAGGCGGTCACCCCTCCACTTT
TRBD1	many	TRBV11-2	TRBJ2-7	CASSLLGTGQATEQYF	TGTGCCAGCAGCCTACTAGGGACAGGCCAGGCCACCGAGCAGTACTTC
.	.	TRBV19	TRBJ2-3	CASSPETGNTQYF	TGTGCCAGTAGCCCCGAGACAGGTAATACGCAGTATTTT
.	few	TRBV5-1	TRBJ2-5	CASSLVTGTFQETQYF	TGCGCCAGCAGCTTGGTGACGGGGACTTTTCAAGAGACCCAGTACTTC
.	few	TRBV29-1	TRBJ1-2	CSVPRWGADYGYTF	TGCAGCGTTCCCCGGTGGGGGGCTGACTATGGCTACACCTTC
TRBD2	.	TRBV29-1	TRBJ2-7	CSVEEGVGGRVTYEQYF	TGCAGCGTTGAAGAGGGGGTCGGCGGGAGGGTTACCTACGAGCAGTACTTC
.	many	TRBV25-1	TRBJ2-1	CASSEFPGQSGLANEQFF	TGTGCCAGCAGTGAATTTCCCGGACAGTCGGGATTGGCCAATGAGCAGTTCTTC